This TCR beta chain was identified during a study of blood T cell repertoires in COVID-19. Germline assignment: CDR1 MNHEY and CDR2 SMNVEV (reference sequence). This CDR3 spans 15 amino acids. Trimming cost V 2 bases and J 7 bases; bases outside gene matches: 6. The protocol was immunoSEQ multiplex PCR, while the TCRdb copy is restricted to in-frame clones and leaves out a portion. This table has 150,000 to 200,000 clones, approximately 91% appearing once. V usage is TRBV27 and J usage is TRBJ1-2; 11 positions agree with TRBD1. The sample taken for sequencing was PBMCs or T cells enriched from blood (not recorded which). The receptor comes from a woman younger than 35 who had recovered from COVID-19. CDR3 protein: CASSLADRGRGGYTF. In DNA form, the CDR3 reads TGTGCCAGCAGTTTAGCGGACAGGGGGCGAGGTGGCTACACCTTC.